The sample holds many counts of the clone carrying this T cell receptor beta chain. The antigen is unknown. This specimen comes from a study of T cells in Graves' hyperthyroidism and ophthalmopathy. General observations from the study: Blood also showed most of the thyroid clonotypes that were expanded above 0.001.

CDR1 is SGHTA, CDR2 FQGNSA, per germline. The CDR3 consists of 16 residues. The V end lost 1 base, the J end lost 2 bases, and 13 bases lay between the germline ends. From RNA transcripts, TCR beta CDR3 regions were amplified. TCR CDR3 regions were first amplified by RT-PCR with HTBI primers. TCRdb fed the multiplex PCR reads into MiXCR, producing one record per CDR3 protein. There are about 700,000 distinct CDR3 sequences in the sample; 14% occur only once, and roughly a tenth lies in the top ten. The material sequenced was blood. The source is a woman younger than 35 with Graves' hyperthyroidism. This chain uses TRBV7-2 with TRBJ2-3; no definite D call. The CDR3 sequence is CASSLGVTSHTDTQYF. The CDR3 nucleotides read TGTGCCAGCAGCTTAGGGGTCACCTCACACACAGATACGCAGTATTTT.